A few counts support the clone carrying this T cell receptor beta chain. Its antigen remains unidentified. This specimen comes from a study of T-cell memory formation after mild COVID-19. Study in general: Largely, the TCR clusters proved donor specific.

Study findings and constraints: Contracting clones from day 15 to 85 had balanced CD4/CD8; later expanders favoured CD4+.

In TCRdb, the 5' RACE reads were re-called with MiXCR into one record per CDR3 protein. The data contain about 430,000 distinct CDR3 sequences, more than 20% of them singletons. Trimming at V came to 0 bases and at J to 7 bases, leaving 9 bases not matched to a gene. CDR3 length equals 14 residues. Germline loops: CDR1 SQVTM, CDR2 ANQGSEA. V is TRBV29-1 and J is TRBJ2-7; the match to TRBD1 covers 7 bases. The clonotype comes from an adult woman who had mild COVID-19 (a few samples of this study predate the infection). Cell type and time point are not known. The sample consisted of PBMCs or a T cell subset sorted from them (not recorded which). CDR3 sequence reads: CSVEDTSGGGEQYF. The CDR3 coding sequence is TGCAGCGTTGAAGATACGTCAGGGGGTGGTGAGCAGTACTTC.